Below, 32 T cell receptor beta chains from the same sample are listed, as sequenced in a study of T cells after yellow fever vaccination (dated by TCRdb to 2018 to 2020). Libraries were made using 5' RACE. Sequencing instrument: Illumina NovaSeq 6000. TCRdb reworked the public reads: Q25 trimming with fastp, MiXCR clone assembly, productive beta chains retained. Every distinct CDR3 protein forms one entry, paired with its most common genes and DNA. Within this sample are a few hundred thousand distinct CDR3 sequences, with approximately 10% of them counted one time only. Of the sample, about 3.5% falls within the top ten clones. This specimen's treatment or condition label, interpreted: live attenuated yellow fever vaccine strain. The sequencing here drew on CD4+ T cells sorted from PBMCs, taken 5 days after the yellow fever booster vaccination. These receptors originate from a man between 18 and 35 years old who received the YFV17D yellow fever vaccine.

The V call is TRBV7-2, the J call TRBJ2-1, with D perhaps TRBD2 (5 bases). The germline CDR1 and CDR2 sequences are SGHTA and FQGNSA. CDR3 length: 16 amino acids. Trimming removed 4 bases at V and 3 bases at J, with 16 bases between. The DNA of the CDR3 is TGTGCCAGCAGCTATTCCGGACTTCGAGACTACAATGAGCAGTTCTTC. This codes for CASSYSGLRDYNEQFF.

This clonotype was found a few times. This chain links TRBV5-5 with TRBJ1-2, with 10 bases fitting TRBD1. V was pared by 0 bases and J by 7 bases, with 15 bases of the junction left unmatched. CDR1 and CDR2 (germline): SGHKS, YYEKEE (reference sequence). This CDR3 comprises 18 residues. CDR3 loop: CASSLALGMGTGVVGYTF. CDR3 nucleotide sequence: TGTGCCAGCAGCTTGGCCCTAGGAATGGGGACAGGGGTGGTTGGCTACACCTTC.

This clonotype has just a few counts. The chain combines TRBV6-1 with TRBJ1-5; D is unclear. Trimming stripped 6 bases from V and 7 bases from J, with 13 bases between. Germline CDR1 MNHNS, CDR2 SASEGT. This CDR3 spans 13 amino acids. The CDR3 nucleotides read TGTGCCAGCAGGATAAAAGAGGAACAGCCCCAGCATTTT. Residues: CASRIKEEQPQHF.

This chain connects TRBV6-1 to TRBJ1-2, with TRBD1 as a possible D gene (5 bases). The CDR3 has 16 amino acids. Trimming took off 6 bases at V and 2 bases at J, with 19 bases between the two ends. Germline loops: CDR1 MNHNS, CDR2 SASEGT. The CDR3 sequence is CASSKAGTSGNYGYTF. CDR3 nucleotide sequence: TGTGCCAGCAGCAAAGCCGGGACTTCGGGAAACTATGGCTACACCTTC.

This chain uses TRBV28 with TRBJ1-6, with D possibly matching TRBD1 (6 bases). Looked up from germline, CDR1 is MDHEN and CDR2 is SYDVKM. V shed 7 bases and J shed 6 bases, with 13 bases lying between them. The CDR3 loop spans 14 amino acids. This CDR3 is CASNRDTINSPLHF. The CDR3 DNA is TGTGCCAGCAACCGGGACACCATTAATTCACCCCTCCACTTT.

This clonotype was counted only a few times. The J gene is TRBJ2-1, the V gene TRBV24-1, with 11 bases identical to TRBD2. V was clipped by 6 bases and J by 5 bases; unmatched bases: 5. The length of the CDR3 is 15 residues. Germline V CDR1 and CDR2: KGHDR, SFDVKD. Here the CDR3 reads CATSLSGLADNEQFF. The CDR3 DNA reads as TGTGCCACCAGTCTCTCGGGACTAGCGGACAATGAGCAGTTCTTC.

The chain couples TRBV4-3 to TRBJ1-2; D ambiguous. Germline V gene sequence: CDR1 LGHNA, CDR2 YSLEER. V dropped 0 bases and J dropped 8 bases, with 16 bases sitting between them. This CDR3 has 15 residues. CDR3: CASSQDLPRQTGYTF. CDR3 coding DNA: TGCGCCAGCAGCCAAGACCTCCCCCGTCAAACGGGCTACACCTTC.

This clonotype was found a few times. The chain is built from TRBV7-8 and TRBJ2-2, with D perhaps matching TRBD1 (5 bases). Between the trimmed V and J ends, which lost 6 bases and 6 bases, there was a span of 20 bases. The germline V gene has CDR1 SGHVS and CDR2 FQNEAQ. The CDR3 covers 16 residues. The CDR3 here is CASSKTSRDSAGELFF. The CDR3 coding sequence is TGTGCCAGCAGTAAAACTTCCAGGGATTCGGCCGGGGAGCTGTTTTTT.

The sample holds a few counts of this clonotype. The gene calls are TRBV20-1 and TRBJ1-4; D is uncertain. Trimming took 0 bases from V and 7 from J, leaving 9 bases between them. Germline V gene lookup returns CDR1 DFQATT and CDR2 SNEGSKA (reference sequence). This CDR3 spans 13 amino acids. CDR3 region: CSARDTSPEKLFF. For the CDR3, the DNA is TGCAGTGCTAGAGATACCAGCCCTGAAAAACTGTTTTTT.

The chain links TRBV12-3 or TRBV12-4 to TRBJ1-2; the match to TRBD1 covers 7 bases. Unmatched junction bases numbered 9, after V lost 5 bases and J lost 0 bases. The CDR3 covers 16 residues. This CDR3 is CASSLQPTGTNYGYTF. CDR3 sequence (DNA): TGTGCCAGCAGTCTCCAACCGACAGGGACTAACTATGGCTACACCTTC.

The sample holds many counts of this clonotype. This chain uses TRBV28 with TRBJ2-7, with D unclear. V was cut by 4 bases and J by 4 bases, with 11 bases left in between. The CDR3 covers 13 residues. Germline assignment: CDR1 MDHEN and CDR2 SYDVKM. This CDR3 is CASSSSPMYEQYV. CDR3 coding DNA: TGTGCCAGCAGTTCTAGTCCCATGTACGAGCAGTACGTC.

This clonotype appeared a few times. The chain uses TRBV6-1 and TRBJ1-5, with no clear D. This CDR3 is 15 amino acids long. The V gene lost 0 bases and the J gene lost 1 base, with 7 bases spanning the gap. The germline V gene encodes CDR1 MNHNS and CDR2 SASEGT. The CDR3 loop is CASSEAGVSNQPQHF. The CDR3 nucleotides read TGTGCCAGCAGTGAAGCCGGAGTGAGCAATCAGCCCCAGCATTTT.

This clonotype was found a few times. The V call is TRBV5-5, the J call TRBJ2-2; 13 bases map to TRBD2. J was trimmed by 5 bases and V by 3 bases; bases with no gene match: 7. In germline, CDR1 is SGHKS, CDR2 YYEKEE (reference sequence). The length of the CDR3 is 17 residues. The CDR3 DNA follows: TGTGCCAGCAGCTCATTAACTAGCGGGGGGGTTACCGGGGAGCTGTTTTTT. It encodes CASSSLTSGGVTGELFF.

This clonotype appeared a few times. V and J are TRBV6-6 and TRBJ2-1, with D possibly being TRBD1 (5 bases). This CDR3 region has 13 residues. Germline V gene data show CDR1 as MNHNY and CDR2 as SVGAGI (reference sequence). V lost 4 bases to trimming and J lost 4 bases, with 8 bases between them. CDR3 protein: CASSWGPYNEQFF. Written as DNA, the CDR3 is TGTGCCAGCAGTTGGGGCCCGTACAATGAGCAGTTCTTC.

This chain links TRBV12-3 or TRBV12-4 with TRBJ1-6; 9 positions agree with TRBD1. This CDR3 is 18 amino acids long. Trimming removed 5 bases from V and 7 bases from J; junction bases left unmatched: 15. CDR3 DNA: TGTGCCAGCAGTGCAGAAAAGACAGGGGGGTATTGGAATTCACCCCTCCACTTT. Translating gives CASSAEKTGGYWNSPLHF.

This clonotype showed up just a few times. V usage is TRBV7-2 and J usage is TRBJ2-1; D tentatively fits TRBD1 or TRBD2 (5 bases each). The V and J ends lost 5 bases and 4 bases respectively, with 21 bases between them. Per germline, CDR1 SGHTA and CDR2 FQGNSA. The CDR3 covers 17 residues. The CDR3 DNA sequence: TGTGCCAGCAGCAGACCGCCTGGGGCGGGCGGATACAATGAGCAGTTCTTC. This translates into CASSRPPGAGGYNEQFF.

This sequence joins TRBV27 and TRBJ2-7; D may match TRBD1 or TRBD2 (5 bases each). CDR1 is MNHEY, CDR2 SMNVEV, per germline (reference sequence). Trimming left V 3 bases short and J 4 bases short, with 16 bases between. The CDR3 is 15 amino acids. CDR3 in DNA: TGTGCCAGCAGTTTGGGGCAGGGAGAGTGGTACGAGCAGTACGTC. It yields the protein CASSLGQGEWYEQYV.

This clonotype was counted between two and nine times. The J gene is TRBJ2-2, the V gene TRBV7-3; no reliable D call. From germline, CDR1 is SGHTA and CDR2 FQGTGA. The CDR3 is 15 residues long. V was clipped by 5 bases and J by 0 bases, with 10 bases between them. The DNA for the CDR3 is TGTGCCAGCAGCAAGGACGGCGCGAACACCGGGGAGCTGTTTTTT. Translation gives CASSKDGANTGELFF. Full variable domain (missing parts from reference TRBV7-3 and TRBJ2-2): GAGVSQTPSNKVTEKGKYVELRCDPISGHTALYWYRQSLGQGPEFLIYFQGTGAADDSGLPNDRFFAVRPEGSVSTLKIQRTERGDSAVYLCASSKDGANTGELFFGEGSRLTVL.

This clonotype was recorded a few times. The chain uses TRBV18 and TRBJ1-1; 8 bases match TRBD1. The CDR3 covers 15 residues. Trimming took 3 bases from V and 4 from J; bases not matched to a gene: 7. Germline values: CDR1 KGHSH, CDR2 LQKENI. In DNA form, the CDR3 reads TGTGCCAGCTCACCGACGCAGGGGGCCGGCACTGAAGCTTTCTTT. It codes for CASSPTQGAGTEAFF.

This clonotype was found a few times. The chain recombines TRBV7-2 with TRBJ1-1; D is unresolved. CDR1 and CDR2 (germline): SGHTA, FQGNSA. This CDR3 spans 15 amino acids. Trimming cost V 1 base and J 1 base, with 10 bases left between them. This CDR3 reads CASSLGPRENTEAFF. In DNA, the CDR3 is TGTGCCAGCAGCTTAGGTCCAAGAGAGAACACTGAAGCTTTCTTT.

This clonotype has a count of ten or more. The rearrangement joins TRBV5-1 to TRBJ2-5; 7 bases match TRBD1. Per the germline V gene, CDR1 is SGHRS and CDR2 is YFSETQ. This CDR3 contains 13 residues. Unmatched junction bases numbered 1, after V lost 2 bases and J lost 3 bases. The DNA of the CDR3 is TGCGCCAGCAGCTTAGGGACAGAAGAGACCCAGTACTTC. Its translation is CASSLGTEETQYF.

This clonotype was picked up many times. The CDR3 sequence is CASSLGTGRNQPQHF. The CDR3 nucleotides are TGCGCCAGCAGCTTGGGGACAGGCCGCAATCAGCCCCAGCATTTT. The rearrangement joins TRBV5-1 to TRBJ1-5, with 7 bases matching TRBD1. The germline V gene encodes CDR1 SGHRS and CDR2 YFSETQ. Trimming at V came to 0 bases and at J to 2 bases, leaving 2 bases not matched to a gene. The CDR3 extends over 15 amino acids.

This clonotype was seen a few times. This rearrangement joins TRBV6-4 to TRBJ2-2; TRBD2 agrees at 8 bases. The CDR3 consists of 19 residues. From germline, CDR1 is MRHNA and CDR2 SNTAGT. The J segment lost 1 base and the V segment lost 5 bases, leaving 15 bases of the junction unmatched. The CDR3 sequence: CASSPQWFAGGENTGELFF. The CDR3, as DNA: TGTGCCAGCAGTCCCCAATGGTTTGCGGGGGGCGAGAACACCGGGGAGCTGTTTTTT.

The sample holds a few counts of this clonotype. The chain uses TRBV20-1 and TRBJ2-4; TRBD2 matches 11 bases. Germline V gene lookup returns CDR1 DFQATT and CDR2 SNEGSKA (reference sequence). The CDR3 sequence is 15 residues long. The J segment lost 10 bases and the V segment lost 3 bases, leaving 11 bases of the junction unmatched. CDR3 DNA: TGCAGTGCTAGGCTTGTAGCGGGGGGGCCTGGGATTCAGTACTTC. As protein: CSARLVAGGPGIQYF.

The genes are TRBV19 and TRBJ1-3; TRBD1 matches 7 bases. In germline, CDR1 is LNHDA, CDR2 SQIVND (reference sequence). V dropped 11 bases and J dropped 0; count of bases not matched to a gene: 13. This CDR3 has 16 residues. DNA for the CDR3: TGTGCCTCTGACCGGGGACAGAGGATCTCTGGAAACACCATATATTTT. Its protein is CASDRGQRISGNTIYF.

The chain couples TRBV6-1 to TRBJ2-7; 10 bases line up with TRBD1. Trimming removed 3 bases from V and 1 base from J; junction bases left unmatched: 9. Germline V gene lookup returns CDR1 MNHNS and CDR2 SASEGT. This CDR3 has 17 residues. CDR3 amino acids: CASSDGTGAQGSYEQYV. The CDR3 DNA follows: TGTGCCAGCAGTGATGGGACAGGGGCGCAGGGGTCCTACGAGCAGTACGTC.

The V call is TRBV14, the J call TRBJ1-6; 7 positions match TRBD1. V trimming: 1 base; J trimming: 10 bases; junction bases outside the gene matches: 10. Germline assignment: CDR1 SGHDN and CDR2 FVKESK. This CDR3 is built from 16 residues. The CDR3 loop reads CASSQVRARGWSPLHF. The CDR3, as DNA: TGTGCCAGCAGCCAAGTAAGGGCCAGGGGGTGGTCACCCCTCCACTTT.

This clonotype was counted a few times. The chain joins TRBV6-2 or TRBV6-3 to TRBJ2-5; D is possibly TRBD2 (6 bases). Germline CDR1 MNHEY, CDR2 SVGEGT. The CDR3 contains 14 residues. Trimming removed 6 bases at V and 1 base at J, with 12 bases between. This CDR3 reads CASSSRLVQETQYF. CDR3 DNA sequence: TGTGCCAGCAGCTCCAGACTAGTCCAAGAGACCCAGTACTTC.

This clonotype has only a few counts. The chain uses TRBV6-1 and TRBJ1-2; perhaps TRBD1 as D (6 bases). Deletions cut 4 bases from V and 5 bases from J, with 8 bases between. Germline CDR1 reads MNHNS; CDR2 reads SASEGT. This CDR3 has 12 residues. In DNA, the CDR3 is TGTGCCAGCAGTGGGACAGTTTATGGCTACACCTTC. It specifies CASSGTVYGYTF.

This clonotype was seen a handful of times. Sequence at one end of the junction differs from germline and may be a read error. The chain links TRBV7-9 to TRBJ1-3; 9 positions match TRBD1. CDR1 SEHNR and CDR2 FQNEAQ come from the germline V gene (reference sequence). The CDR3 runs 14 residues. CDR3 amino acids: CASRNAGTGLDWLF. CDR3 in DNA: TGTGCCAGCAGAAATGCCGGGACAGGGTTGGATTGGTTGTTT. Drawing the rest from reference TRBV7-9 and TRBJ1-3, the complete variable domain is DTGVSQNPRHKITKRGQNVTFRCDPISEHNRLYWYRQTLGQGPEFLTYFQNEAQLEKSRLLSDRFSAERPKGSFSTLEIQRTEQGDSAMYLCASRNAGTGLDWLFGEGSWLTVV.

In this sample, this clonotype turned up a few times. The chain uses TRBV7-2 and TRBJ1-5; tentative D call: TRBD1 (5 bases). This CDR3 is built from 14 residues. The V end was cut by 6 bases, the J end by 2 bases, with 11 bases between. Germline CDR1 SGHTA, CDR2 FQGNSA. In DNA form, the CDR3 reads TGTGCCAGCAGTGAATTGGGGGGCAATCAGCCCCAGCATTTT. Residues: CASSELGGNQPQHF.

The DNA of the CDR3 is TGTGCCAGCAGCCCATGGGACCCCAAGGGGCAAAACATTCAGTACTTC. It translates to CASSPWDPKGQNIQYF. The V call is TRBV7-8, the J call TRBJ2-4; the D call may be TRBD1 or TRBD2 (5 bases each). Trimming took off 5 bases at V and 5 bases at J, with 19 bases between the two ends. CDR1 SGHVS and CDR2 FQNEAQ come from the germline V gene. This CDR3 spans 16 amino acids.